This T cell receptor beta chain is drawn from a study of T-cell memory formation after mild COVID-19. About the research overall: Clusters of TCRs were largely donor specific.

CDR1 and CDR2 (germline): DFQATT, SNEGSKA (reference sequence). This CDR3 has 12 residues. The V and J ends lost 3 bases and 5 bases respectively, with 11 bases between them. From the 5' RACE reads, TCRdb called clonotypes with MiXCR, one entry per CDR3 protein. The table has 550,000 to 600,000 distinct CDR3 sequences, approximately 15% seen once. This clonotype has more than one count but fewer than ten. As yet, its antigen is unknown. Points from the study as a whole: Second-wave clones with a day 37 peak had unconfirmed SARS-CoV-2 specificity. While clones contracting from day 15 to 85 were balanced between CD4 and CD8, later expanders leaned CD4+.

The sequenced material came from PBMCs or a T cell subset sorted from them (not recorded which). The genes are TRBV20-1 and TRBJ2-7; D is perhaps TRBD1 or TRBD2 (5 bases each). This TCR was sampled from an adult woman who had mild COVID-19 (a few samples of this study predate the infection). Cell type and time point are not known. CDR3 sequence: CSASIQGDEQYF. In DNA, the CDR3 is TGCAGTGCTAGTATCCAGGGAGACGAGCAGTACTTC.